A selection of T cell receptor beta chains follows, all from one sample in a study of regulatory T cells in long-lasting Graves disease. TCRdb re-called the multiplex PCR reads through MiXCR, storing one row per CDR3 protein. The data show 400,000 to 500,000 distinct CDR3 sequences, approximately 14% seen once. These data were also reused for a study on T cells in Graves' hyperthyroidism and ophthalmopathy.

The specimen was peripheral blood mononuclear cells (PBMCs), collected at new diagnosis, from a patient treated with antithyroid drugs. These receptors originate from a woman between 45 and 65 years old with Graves disease. Each CDR3 is given with its conserved first and last residue. D genes are given only for firm matches. Clone size is shown for a subset of rows, as once, few, many or a class of expanded clone.

TRBJ1-1,NA,TRBD1,TRBV10-3,TGTGCCATCAGTGCAGGACAGGGGGTCACTGAAGCTTTCTTT,CAISAGQGVTEAFF
TRBJ1-4,many,NA,TRBV6-1,TGTGCCAGCACGAACGGTGATAATGAAAAACTGTTTTTT,CASTNGDNEKLFF
TRBJ2-1,many,TRBD2,TRBV6-2/TRBV6-3,TGTGCCAGCAGTTTTCGACTAGCACCCTCCTACAATGAGCAGTTCTTC,CASSFRLAPSYNEQFF
TRBJ1-1,NA,NA,TRBV7-9,TGTGCCAGCAGCCCTTTAGGACGGATGAACACTGAAGCTTTCTTT,CASSPLGRMNTEAFF
TRBJ1-5,many,NA,TRBV5-5,TGTGCCAGCAGCGAGGGATACTCTGCGTATAGCAATCAGCCCCAGCATTTT,CASSEGYSAYSNQPQHF
TRBJ2-7,few,TRBD1,TRBV3-1,TGTGCCAGCAGCCACGCAGGGGGCGACGAGCAGTACTTC,CASSHAGGDEQYF
TRBJ1-1,few,TRBD1,TRBV4-1,TGCGCCAGCAGCCAAGATGGGACAGGAGGGGTACGGACTGAAGCTTTCTTT,CASSQDGTGGVRTEAFF
TRBJ2-6,NA,TRBD2,TRBV6-1,TGTGCCAGCACCCGTGCTAGCGGGAGGTCATCTGGGGCCAACGTCCTGACTTTC,CASTRASGRSSGANVLTF
TRBJ2-7,few,NA,TRBV24-1,TGTGCCACCATGGCGAGTGGGCGGGGAGCGCTGATTTACGAGCAGTACTTC,CATMASGRGALIYEQYF
TRBJ2-6,NA,TRBD2,TRBV6-1,TGTGCCAGCAGTCGACTAGCTGGTGGGGCCAACGTCCTGACTTTC,CASSRLAGGANVLTF
TRBJ2-3,many,NA,TRBV29-1,TGCAGCGTTGAAAGGGGGAGGGCCGGCACAGATACGCAGTATTTT,CSVERGRAGTDTQYF
TRBJ1-5,few,NA,TRBV5-1,TGCGCCAGCAGCGATGGGACAACTCCTAATCAGCCCCAGCATTTT,CASSDGTTPNQPQHF
TRBJ2-1,many,TRBD2,TRBV28,TGTGCCAGCAGTTTGACAGCGGGACCCTACAATGAGCAGTTCTTC,CASSLTAGPYNEQFF
TRBJ2-7,NA,NA,TRBV30,TGTGCCTGGAGCCTGGGTCCAATACGGGAGCAGTACTTC,CAWSLGPIREQYF
TRBJ2-7,many,TRBD2,TRBV30,TGTGCCTGGAGTGACAAACTAGCGAACTCCTACGAGCAGTACTTC,CAWSDKLANSYEQYF
TRBJ2-4,few,TRBD1,TRBV18,TGTGCCAGCTCACCAACGGACAGGCGCCAAAACATTCAGTACTTC,CASSPTDRRQNIQYF
TRBJ2-1,few,NA,TRBV24-1,TGTGCCACCAGTGACGGGGCGGGCTACAATGAGCAGTTCTTC,CATSDGAGYNEQFF
TRBJ2-4,many,NA,TRBV12-3/TRBV12-4,TGTGCCAGCTCCTCCGCCCCACAAGAAAACATTCAGTACTTC,CASSSAPQENIQYF
TRBJ2-3,NA,TRBD2,TRBV4-1,TGCGCCAGCAGCCAAGAGTCAGCCGGACTAGCAAGCACAGATACGCAGTATTTT,CASSQESAGLASTDTQYF
TRBJ2-1,many,TRBD2,TRBV18,TGTGCCAGCTCACCAAGCGGGAGAGCATACAATGAGCAGTTCTTC,CASSPSGRAYNEQFF
TRBJ2-3,many,NA,TRBV24-1,TGTGCCACCAGAACGGGTCCAACTAGCACAGATACGCAGTATTTT,CATRTGPTSTDTQYF
TRBJ2-1,many,NA,TRBV6-1,TGTGCCAGCAGTATAACAGGTACCAATTACAATGAGCAGTTCTTC,CASSITGTNYNEQFF
TRBJ1-2,few,TRBD1,TRBV28,TGTGCCAGCAGCCCTAGGGGACAGGGAGATGGGTATGGCTACACCTTC,CASSPRGQGDGYGYTF
TRBJ1-3,NA,NA,TRBV19,TGTGCCAGTAGTATAAGACGGGACTCTGGAAACACCATATATTTT,CASSIRRDSGNTIYF
TRBJ2-1,many,TRBD1,TRBV2,TGTGCCAGCAGCTCGGGGACAGGTTACAATGAGCAGTTCTTC,CASSSGTGYNEQFF
TRBJ1-1,many,NA,TRBV5-1,TGCGCCAGCAGCTTGGTCGGAGGCCCTGAAGCTTTCTTT,CASSLVGGPEAFF
TRBJ2-1,many,NA,TRBV27,TGTGCCAGCAGTCCCAGGACCACCCAGAACAATGAGCAGTTCTTC,CASSPRTTQNNEQFF
TRBJ1-5,few,NA,TRBV12-3/TRBV12-4,TGTGCCAGCAGTTTGAGGGTCGGGGTTGGTCAGCCCCAGCATTTT,CASSLRVGVGQPQHF
TRBJ1-3,NA,NA,TRBV29-1,TGCAGCGTCGCCACAAGAATCTCTGGAAACACCATATATTTT,CSVATRISGNTIYF
TRBJ2-2,NA,TRBD2,TRBV7-2,TGTGCCAGCAGCCCGAGGGGACTAGCGGGAGAGGGGGAGCTGTTTTTT,CASSPRGLAGEGELFF
TRBJ1-3,few,NA,TRBV19,TGTGCCAGTAGTACTCCAGCCGGGGCTGGAAACACCATATATTTT,CASSTPAGAGNTIYF
TRBJ2-5,many,TRBD1,TRBV5-1,TGTGCCAGCAGTCCCGGACAGGGAGAGACCCAGTACTTC,CASSPGQGETQYF
TRBJ2-3,many,TRBD1,TRBV12-3/TRBV12-4,TGTGCCAGCAGCGGACAGGGTAGAGATACGCAGTATTTT,CASSGQGRDTQYF
TRBJ2-2,many,NA,TRBV12-3/TRBV12-4,TGTGCCAGCAGCTTGGTCCCGAACACCGGGGAGCTGTTTTTT,CASSLVPNTGELFF
TRBJ1-2,many,NA,TRBV12-5,TGTGCTAGTGGTCTCACGGCAGGCCCGTATCTCTCAGGCTACACCTTC,CASGLTAGPYLSGYTF
TRBJ1-4,many,TRBD1,TRBV10-1,TGCGCCAGCAGTGAGTCCACAGGGGGCGGCGAAAAACTGTTTTTT,CASSESTGGGEKLFF
TRBJ2-7,NA,NA,TRBV20-1,TGCAGTGCTAGACCCTCTGAAAGGAGCTCCTACGAGCAGTACTTC,CSARPSERSSYEQYF
TRBJ1-2,many,NA,TRBV12-3/TRBV12-4,TGTGCCAGCAGTTCGAGAATCTATGGCTACACCTTC,CASSSRIYGYTF
TRBJ2-6,NA,NA,TRBV10-2,TGCGCCAGCAGTGAGTCTGGGGACTCTGGGGCCAACGTCCTGACTTTC,CASSESGDSGANVLTF
TRBJ2-1,many,NA,TRBV6-1,TGTGCCAGCAGTGAACTTACGGGCTCCTACAATGAGCAGTTCTTC,CASSELTGSYNEQFF
TRBJ1-1,few,TRBD1,TRBV6-2/TRBV6-3,TGTGCCAGCAGTGACGACAGGGTCGTGGTGAACACTGAAGCTTTCTTT,CASSDDRVVVNTEAFF
TRBJ1-5,many,NA,TRBV6-1,TGTGCCAGCAGTGAATCGCGGGGAGGTCAGCCCCAGCATTTT,CASSESRGGQPQHF
TRBJ2-7,many,TRBD2,TRBV5-4,TGTGCCAGCAGCCAAAGTAGCGGGAGATCCTACGAGCAGTACTTC,CASSQSSGRSYEQYF
TRBJ2-4,many,NA,TRBV19,TGTGCCAGTAGTAAACGACAGACCAAAAACATTCAGTACTTC,CASSKRQTKNIQYF
TRBJ1-3,many,NA,TRBV6-5,TGTGCCAGCAGTTCCAGGGTCGGAAACACCATATATTTT,CASSSRVGNTIYF
TRBJ1-2,many,NA,TRBV30,TGTGCCTGGAGTGTACGTTGGGGAGCCAACTATGGCTACACCTTC,CAWSVRWGANYGYTF
TRBJ1-2,NA,TRBD1,TRBV30,TGTGCCTGGAGCGTTAACAGGGGCGGCTACACCTTC,CAWSVNRGGYTF